This entry lists 27 T cell receptor beta chains sequenced from one sample in a study of spatial heterogeneity in lung cancer (dated by TCRdb to the late 2010s). The protocol used for the library was 5' RACE. Sequencer: NextSeq 500. The raw public reads went through TCRdb reprocessing: fastp at Q25, MiXCR clone calling, in-frame beta chains kept. Rows matching on CDR3 protein sequence are summarized as one entry with the most common DNA and genes. The sample contains around 9,800 distinct CDR3 sequences, around 5.8% of them found a single time. Approximately 30% of the sample comes from the top ten. The time point label for this specimen denotes: sample taken at primary tumor resection. Whole RNA extracted from tumor and nontumor lung tissue, or from cryopreserved PBMC samples, was used for TCR sequencing without cell sorting. Specimen: PBMCs, collected at surgery. These receptors were collected from a male donor with early-stage non-small cell lung cancer.

This clonotype was seen many times. This beta chain is an off-target read within a library intended for alpha chains, so its frequency means little. The chain has TRBV12-5 and TRBJ2-5; 8 nucleotides align to TRBD1. V was clipped by 0 bases and J by 3 bases; unmatched bases: 12. This CDR3 region has 18 residues. CDR1 is LGHNT, CDR2 FRNRAP, per germline. DNA for the CDR3: TGTGCTAGTGGTTTGGTACAATTGGGGACAGGAAAAAAAGAGACCCAGTACTTC. Protein sequence: CASGLVQLGTGKKETQYF.

As regards this clonotype: This beta chain appears as a stray read in a library generated for alpha chains; its size is not informative. The chain carries TRBV6-5 and TRBJ2-6, with unresolved D. The CDR3 loop spans 14 amino acids. CDR1 is MNHEY and CDR2 is SVGAGI in the germline V gene. V shed 9 bases and J shed 0 bases, with 9 bases lying between them. The CDR3: CASMDSSGANVLTF. For the CDR3, the DNA is TGTGCCAGTATGGATAGCTCTGGGGCCAACGTCCTGACTTTC.

This clonotype was counted at least ten times. In a library made to pick up alpha chains, this beta chain is a stray read with a size that means little. The V gene is TRBV7-2, the J gene TRBJ1-2, with D possibly matching TRBD1 (5 bases). This CDR3 has 15 residues. CDR1 is SGHTA, CDR2 FQGNSA, per germline. V was pared by 1 base and J by 8 bases, with 17 bases between. DNA of the CDR3: TGTGCCAGCAGCTTAGATTCGGGGGGACCGGGAGGCTACACCTTC. It translates to CASSLDSGGPGGYTF.

In regard to this clonotype: In a library made to pick up alpha chains, this beta chain is a stray read with a size that means little. The chain couples TRBV12-3 or TRBV12-4 to TRBJ1-5, with 7 bases matching TRBD1. This CDR3 comprises 12 residues. J lost 4 bases, V lost 7 bases, and 1 base had no gene match. The CDR3 DNA is TGTGCCAGCAAGGGGGCAAATCAGCCCCAGCATTTT. It codes for CASKGANQPQHF.

Many counts were recorded for this clonotype. In a library made to pick up alpha chains, this beta chain is a stray read with a size that means little. The rearrangement uses TRBV19 and TRBJ2-1; the match to TRBD2 covers 11 bases. Germline CDR1 and CDR2: LNHDA and SQIVND (reference sequence). The V gene end was trimmed by 3 bases and the J gene end by 4 bases; junction bases not matched to a gene: 8. The CDR3 extends over 17 amino acids. The chain's CDR3 is CASSMSSGRFSYNEQFF. The CDR3 coding sequence is TGTGCCAGTAGTATGTCTAGCGGGAGGTTTTCTTACAATGAGCAGTTCTTC.

This clonotype was picked up many times. This beta chain is an off-target read within a library intended for alpha chains, so its frequency means little. The CDR3 sequence: CASSGSGTGTGLMAQLFF. The CDR3 coding sequence is TGTGCCAGCAGTGGGTCCGGGACAGGGACAGGGTTAATGGCGCAACTGTTTTTT. This sequence joins TRBV2 and TRBJ1-4; 9 bases are a match to TRBD1. CDR3 size: 18 residues. Germline CDR1 SNHLY, CDR2 FYNNEI. V shed 4 bases, J shed 12 bases, and the junction held 21 bases outside the gene matches.

This clonotype occurred many times. This beta chain is an unintended read in a library built for alpha chains; its size means little. The rearrangement joins TRBV20-1 to TRBJ2-2; D gene ambiguous. The V gene lost 3 bases and the J gene lost 0 bases, with 8 bases spanning the gap. There are 14 residues in the CDR3. Germline loops: CDR1 DFQATT, CDR2 SNEGSKA (reference sequence). CDR3: CSARPSSNTGELFF. CDR3 in DNA: TGCAGTGCTAGGCCCAGTTCGAACACCGGGGAGCTGTTTTTT.

The table lists this clonotype with many counts. Because the library targeted alpha chains, this beta chain is an off-target read whose size means little. The chain is built from TRBV27 and TRBJ2-1; 9 bases line up with TRBD1. With V trimmed by 6 bases and J by 3 bases, 6 bases remained unmatched. The CDR3 has 15 amino acids. Germline-derived CDR1 and CDR2 are MNHEY and SMNVEV (reference sequence). CDR3 coding DNA: TGTGCCAGCAGACCCTGGACAGGGGTCTACAATGAGCAGTTCTTC. Protein: CASRPWTGVYNEQFF.

Only a few counts were recorded for this clonotype. Since the library was made to target alpha chains, this beta chain is a stray read and its abundance is not meaningful. The chain is built from TRBV7-2 and TRBJ2-2; 7 bases fit TRBD1. After removal of 2 bases from V and 5 bases from J, the junction contained 5 bases not matched to a gene. The CDR3 spans 15 residues. Germline CDR1 and CDR2: SGHTA and FQGNSA. CDR3 nucleotides: TGTGCCAGCAGCTTATTAACAGGGGAAACCGGGGAGCTGTTTTTT. This sequence encodes CASSLLTGETGELFF.

At least ten counts were recorded for this clonotype. A library prepared for alpha chains yielded this beta chain as an off-target read; its size is of little meaning. The chain carries TRBV20-1 and TRBJ2-7, with a tentative D call TRBD2 (5 bases). Germline assignment: CDR1 DFQATT and CDR2 SNEGSKA (reference sequence). The CDR3 extends over 13 amino acids. Trimming stripped 1 base from V and 6 bases from J, with 13 bases between. The CDR3 spells CSARGNGVGEQYF. The CDR3 DNA is TGCAGTGCTAGAGGAAACGGGGTCGGCGAGCAGTACTTC.

This clonotype occurred many times. For a library built for alpha chains, this beta chain is a stray read; little rests on its size. The J gene is TRBJ1-1, the V gene TRBV28; D gene ambiguous. Looked up from germline, CDR1 is MDHEN and CDR2 is SYDVKM. There are 15 residues in the CDR3. Trimming pared 6 bases from V and 8 bases from J, leaving 22 bases between. CDR3 residues: CASRNDYQEAREAFF. CDR3 in DNA: TGTGCCAGCAGGAACGATTATCAGGAGGCGCGGGAAGCTTTCTTT.

This clonotype was seen repeatedly, ten times or more. This beta chain is an off-target read within a library intended for alpha chains, so its frequency means little. This rearrangement joins TRBV5-4 to TRBJ1-4; D possibly corresponds to TRBD1 (5 bases). This CDR3 comprises 15 residues. Germline-derived CDR1 and CDR2 are SGHNT and YYREEE (reference sequence). The ends were cut back, 7 bases at V and 3 bases at J, with 16 bases in the middle. The CDR3 is CASSLGGSSNEKLFF. The CDR3, as DNA: TGTGCCAGCTCCTTGGGGGGATCTTCTAATGAAAAACTGTTTTTT.

This clonotype has more than one count but fewer than ten. This beta chain is an off-target read within a library intended for alpha chains, so its frequency means little. This chain uses TRBV19 with TRBJ2-1; no firm D call. CDR1 and CDR2 from the germline V gene are LNHDA and SQIVND (reference sequence). V shed 0 bases and J shed 10 bases, with 16 bases lying between them. This CDR3 has 15 residues. In DNA form, the CDR3 reads TGTGCCAGTAGTATAGATCCAGAGAGCTCTTGGGAGCAGTTCTTC. Residues: CASSIDPESSWEQFF.

With respect to this clonotype: This beta chain represents an off-target read in a library built for alpha chains; its size is of limited meaning. The V and J genes are TRBV29-1 and TRBJ2-1, with 10 bases fitting TRBD1. Germline V gene sequence: CDR1 SQVTM, CDR2 ANQGSEA. With V trimmed by 7 bases and J by 5 bases, 8 bases remained unmatched. The CDR3 length is 14 residues. CDR3 protein: CSAIRDRGDNEQFF. CDR3 nucleotide sequence: TGCAGCGCCATTCGGGACAGGGGAGACAATGAGCAGTTCTTC.

This clonotype qualifies as medium-sized. This beta chain turned up in a library designed for alpha chains; as an off-target read, its abundance says little. This chain uses TRBV5-1 with TRBJ2-1; 7 bases are a match to TRBD1. CDR3 length: 15 amino acids. V trimming: 7 bases; J trimming: 4 bases; junction bases outside the gene matches: 11. Germline assignment: CDR1 SGHRS and CDR2 YFSETQ. The CDR3 spells CASAPGRGLYNEQFF. Written as DNA, the CDR3 is TGCGCCAGCGCCCCGGGCAGGGGGTTGTACAATGAGCAGTTCTTC.

This clonotype was counted only a few times. Since it is a stray read in a library aimed at alpha chains, this beta chain has a size that is not meaningful. CDR3 sequence: CASSFSSTGEQFF. In DNA form, the CDR3 reads TGTGCCAGCAGCTTCTCTAGCACGGGGGAGCAGTTCTTC. The chain uses TRBV7-3 and TRBJ2-1, with a tentative D call TRBD2 (5 bases). The germline CDR1 and CDR2 sequences are SGHTA and FQGTGA. The CDR3 extends over 13 amino acids. V was trimmed by 3 bases and J by 10 bases, leaving 13 bases between them.

Comments on this clonotype: A library made for alpha chains picked up this beta chain off target, so its size means little. CDR3 residues: CASSLTGTDTQYF. The DNA for the CDR3 is TGTGCCAGCAGCTTGACGGGCACAGATACGCAGTATTTT. The chain recombines TRBV5-6 with TRBJ2-3; D gene uncertain. This CDR3 comprises 13 residues. V was trimmed by 1 base and J by 1 base, leaving 4 bases between them. Germline-derived CDR1 and CDR2 are SGHDT and YYEEEE.

In its sample, this clonotype was seen many times. This beta chain is an unintended read in a library built for alpha chains; its size means little. The V gene is TRBV9, the J gene TRBJ2-1; tentatively, D is TRBD2 (5 bases). This CDR3 region has 13 residues. The V and J ends lost 0 bases and 10 bases respectively, with 11 bases between them. CDR1 and CDR2 (germline): SGDLS, YYNGEE. The CDR3: CASSVDRTGEQFF. In DNA, the CDR3 is TGTGCCAGCAGCGTAGATAGGACTGGCGAGCAGTTCTTC.

This clonotype was detected ten times or more. This beta chain was picked up by a library intended for alpha chains and is off target, so its count carries little meaning. The chain links TRBV7-8 to TRBJ1-1, with D maybe TRBD1 (6 bases). V was trimmed by 1 base and J by 4 bases, leaving 10 bases between them. CDR3 size: 14 residues. Per germline, CDR1 SGHVS and CDR2 FQNEAQ. The DNA of the CDR3 is TGTGCCAGCAGCTTAGAACAGGGACGCACTGAAGCTTTCTTT. The encoded protein is CASSLEQGRTEAFF.

This clonotype is medium-sized. This beta chain appears as a stray read in a library generated for alpha chains; its size is not informative. The V call is TRBV29-1, the J call TRBJ2-7; D is possibly TRBD2 (6 bases). V was shortened by 1 base and J by 2 bases, with 9 bases between the two germline ends. Germline V gene data show CDR1 as SQVTM and CDR2 as ANQGSEA. The CDR3 covers 13 residues. CDR3 residues: CSVEAGDTYEQYF. The CDR3 DNA reads as TGCAGCGTTGAAGCGGGAGATACCTACGAGCAGTACTTC.

Notes on this clonotype: A library made for alpha chains picked up this beta chain off target, so its size means little. This chain links TRBV27 with TRBJ2-2; 7 bases line up with TRBD1. The CDR3 has 16 residues. V gave up 6 bases and J gave up 7 bases; unmatched junction bases: 14. Germline lookup yields CDR1 MNHEY and CDR2 SMNVEV (reference sequence). The CDR3 here is CASSLIGDSYYGELFF. CDR3 nucleotide sequence: TGTGCCAGCAGCCTAATTGGGGACAGTTACTACGGGGAGCTGTTTTTT.

Only a few counts were recorded for this clonotype. This beta chain is off target for a library built for alpha chains, so its abundance means little. V is TRBV5-1 and J is TRBJ2-1; 8 nucleotides agree with TRBD2. Germline CDR1 reads SGHRS; CDR2 reads YFSETQ. V lost 4 bases and J lost 7; bases outside the gene matches: 19. This CDR3 has 18 residues. The CDR3 loop reads CASSATTQLAAMGNEQFF. The DNA of the CDR3 is TGCGCCAGCAGCGCGACGACCCAACTAGCGGCGATGGGTAATGAGCAGTTCTTC.

Details on this clonotype: This beta chain is a stray sequence in a library constructed for alpha chains; its clone size is not meaningful. The V gene is TRBV29-1, the J gene TRBJ1-1; D not resolved. Trimming removed 7 bases at V and 4 bases at J, with 13 bases between. Germline V gene sequence: CDR1 SQVTM, CDR2 ANQGSEA. This CDR3 region has 12 residues. CDR3 bases: TGCAGCGGAAGACGGGGAAGCACTGAAGCTTTCTTT. Protein: CSGRRGSTEAFF.

This clonotype is medium-sized. In a library made to pick up alpha chains, this beta chain is a stray read with a size that means little. The chain uses TRBV6-1 and TRBJ2-4, with a possible D match to TRBD1 (6 bases). This CDR3 spans 13 amino acids. Per germline, CDR1 MNHNS and CDR2 SASEGT. V dropped 3 bases and J dropped 5 bases, with 8 bases sitting between them. This CDR3 reads CASSDHRENIQYF. For the CDR3, the DNA is TGTGCCAGCAGTGATCACAGGGAAAACATTCAGTACTTC.

Notes on this clonotype: Since it is a stray read in a library aimed at alpha chains, this beta chain has a size that is not meaningful. For the CDR3, the DNA is TGTGCCGCCCTTAGCGGGACAGGGACCTACGAGCAGTACTTC. Amino acids: CAALSGTGTYEQYF. The rearrangement uses TRBV6-1 and TRBJ2-7; perhaps TRBD1 as D (9 bases). Germline V CDR1 and CDR2: MNHNS, SASEGT. Trimming pared 11 bases from V and 2 bases from J, leaving 19 bases between. The CDR3 has 14 amino acids.

This clonotype was seen ten or more times. This beta chain was picked up by a library intended for alpha chains and is off target, so its count carries little meaning. The gene calls are TRBV4-1 and TRBJ2-5, with D possibly matching TRBD1 (5 bases). CDR1 and CDR2 from the germline V gene are MGHRA and YSYEKL. Trimming took off 3 bases at V and 4 bases at J, with 12 bases between the two ends. This CDR3 has 14 residues. CDR3 in DNA: TGCGCCAGCAGCCACCCTGACAGAGGAGAGACCCAGTACTTC. It encodes CASSHPDRGETQYF.

This clonotype was counted between two and nine times. Found in a library prepared for alpha chains, this beta chain is an off-target read, and its abundance has little meaning. V is TRBV20-1 and J is TRBJ1-3, with D unclear. Germline values: CDR1 DFQATT, CDR2 SNEGSKA (reference sequence). V gave up 3 bases and J gave up 2 bases, with 8 bases separating them. The CDR3 spans 13 residues. In nucleotides, the CDR3 is TGCAGTGCTAGTACGGGTCCTGGAAACACCATATATTTT. This gives the protein CSASTGPGNTIYF.